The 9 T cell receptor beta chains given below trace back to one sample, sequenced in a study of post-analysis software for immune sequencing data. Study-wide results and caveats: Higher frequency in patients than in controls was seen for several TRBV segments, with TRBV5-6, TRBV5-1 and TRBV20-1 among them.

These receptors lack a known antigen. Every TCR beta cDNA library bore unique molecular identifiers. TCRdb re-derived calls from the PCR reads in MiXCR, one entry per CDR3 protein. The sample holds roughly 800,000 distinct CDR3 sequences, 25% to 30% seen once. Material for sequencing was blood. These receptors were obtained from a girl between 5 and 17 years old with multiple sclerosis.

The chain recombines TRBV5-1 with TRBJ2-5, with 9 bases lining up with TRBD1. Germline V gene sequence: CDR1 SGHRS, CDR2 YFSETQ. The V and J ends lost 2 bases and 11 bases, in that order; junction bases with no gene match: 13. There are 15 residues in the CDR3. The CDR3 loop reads CASSFTGGSRNEQYF. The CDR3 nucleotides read TGCGCCAGCAGCTTTACAGGGGGCTCGAGGAATGAGCAGTACTTC.

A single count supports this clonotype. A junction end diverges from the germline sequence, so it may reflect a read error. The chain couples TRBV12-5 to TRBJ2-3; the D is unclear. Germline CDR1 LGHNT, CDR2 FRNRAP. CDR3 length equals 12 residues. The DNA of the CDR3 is TGTGCTAGTGGGAGGTCGCCAGATGCGCAGTATTTT. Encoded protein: CASGRSPDAQYF.

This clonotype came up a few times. Here the CDR3 reads CASSSSGQHNQPQHF. DNA for the CDR3: TGTGCCAGCAGCTCCTCGGGACAGCACAATCAGCCCCAGCATTTT. The chain links TRBV7-2 to TRBJ1-5; 7 bases match TRBD1. Germline trimming cut 4 bases from V and 3 bases from J; bases unmatched to any gene: 6. Germline V gene data show CDR1 as SGHTA and CDR2 as FQGNSA. The CDR3 is 15 amino acids. The variable domain in full, completed from reference TRBV7-2 and TRBJ1-5, reads GAGVSQSPSNKVTEKGKDVELRCDPISGHTALYWYRQSLGQGLEFLIYFQGNSAPDKSGLPSDRFSAERTGGSVSTLTIQRTQQEDSAVYLCASSSSGQHNQPQHFGDGTRLSIL.

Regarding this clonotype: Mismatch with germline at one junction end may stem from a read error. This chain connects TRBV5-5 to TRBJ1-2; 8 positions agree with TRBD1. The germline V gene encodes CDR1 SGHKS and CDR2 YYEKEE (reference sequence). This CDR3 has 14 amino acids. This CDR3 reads CASSLGQDWTSYTF. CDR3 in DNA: TGCGCCAGCAGCTTGGGACAGGACTGGACGAGCTACACCTTC.

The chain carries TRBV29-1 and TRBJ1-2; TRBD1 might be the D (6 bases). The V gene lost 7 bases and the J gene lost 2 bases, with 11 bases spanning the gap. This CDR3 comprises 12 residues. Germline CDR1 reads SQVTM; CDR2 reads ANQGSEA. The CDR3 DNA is TGCAGCGGCCGGGACACAAACTATGGCTACACCTTC. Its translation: CSGRDTNYGYTF. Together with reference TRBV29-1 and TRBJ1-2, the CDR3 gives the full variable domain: SAVISQKPSRDICQRGTSLTIQCQVDSQVTMMFWYRQQPGQSLTLIATANQGSEATYESGFVIDKFPISRPNLTFSTLTVSNMSPEDSSIYLCSGRDTNYGYTFGSGTRLTVV.

CDR3 sequence (DNA): TGCGCCAGCAGCCAAGACGGACTAGACACTGAAGCTTTCTTT. Encoded protein: CASSQDGLDTEAFF. The chain employs TRBV4-3 and TRBJ1-1; D call uncertain. Deletions cut 0 bases from V and 3 bases from J, with 8 bases between. The CDR3 covers 14 residues. CDR1 and CDR2 (germline): LGHNA, YSLEER.

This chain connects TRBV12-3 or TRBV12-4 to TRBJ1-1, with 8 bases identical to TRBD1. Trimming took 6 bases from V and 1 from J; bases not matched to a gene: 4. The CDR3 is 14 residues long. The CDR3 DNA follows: TGTGCCAGCAGACGACAGGGGCCGAACACTGAAGCTTTCTTT. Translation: CASRRQGPNTEAFF.

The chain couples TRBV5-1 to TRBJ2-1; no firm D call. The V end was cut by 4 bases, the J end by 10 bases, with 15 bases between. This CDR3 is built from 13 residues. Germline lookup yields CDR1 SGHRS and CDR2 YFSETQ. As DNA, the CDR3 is TGCGCCAGCAGCCATCTGGAACAGAACGAGCAGTTCTTC. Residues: CASSHLEQNEQFF.

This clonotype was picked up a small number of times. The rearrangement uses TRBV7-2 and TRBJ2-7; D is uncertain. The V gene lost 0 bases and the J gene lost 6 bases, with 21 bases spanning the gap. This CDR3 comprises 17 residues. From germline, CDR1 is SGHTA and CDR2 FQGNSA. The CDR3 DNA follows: TGTGCCAGCAGCTTAGCGCTAATAGGACCGACTTTTTCCGAGCAGTACTTC. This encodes CASSLALIGPTFSEQYF. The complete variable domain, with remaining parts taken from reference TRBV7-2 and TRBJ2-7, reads GAGVSQSPSNKVTEKGKDVELRCDPISGHTALYWYRQSLGQGLEFLIYFQGNSAPDKSGLPSDRFSAERTGGSVSTLTIQRTQQEDSAVYLCASSLALIGPTFSEQYFGPGTRLTVT.